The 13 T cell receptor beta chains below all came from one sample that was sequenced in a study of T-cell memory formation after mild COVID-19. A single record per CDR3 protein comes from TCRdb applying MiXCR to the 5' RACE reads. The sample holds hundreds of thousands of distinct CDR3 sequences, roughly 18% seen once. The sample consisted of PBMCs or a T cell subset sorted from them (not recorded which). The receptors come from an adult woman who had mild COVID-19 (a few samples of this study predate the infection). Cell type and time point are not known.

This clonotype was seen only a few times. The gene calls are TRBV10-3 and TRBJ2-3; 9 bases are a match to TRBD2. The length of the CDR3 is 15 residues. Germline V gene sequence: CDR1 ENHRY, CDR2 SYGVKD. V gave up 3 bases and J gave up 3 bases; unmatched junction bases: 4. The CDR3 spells CAISDVREGTDTQYF. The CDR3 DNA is TGTGCCATCAGTGATGTGCGGGAGGGTACAGATACGCAGTATTTT.

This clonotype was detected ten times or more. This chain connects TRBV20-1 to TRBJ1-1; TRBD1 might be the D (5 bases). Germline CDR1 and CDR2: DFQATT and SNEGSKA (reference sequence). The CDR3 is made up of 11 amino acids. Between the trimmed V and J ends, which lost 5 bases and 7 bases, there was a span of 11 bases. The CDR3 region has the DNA TGCAGTGCTCGGGGGTTGGGTGAAGCTTTCTTT. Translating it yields CSARGLGEAFF.

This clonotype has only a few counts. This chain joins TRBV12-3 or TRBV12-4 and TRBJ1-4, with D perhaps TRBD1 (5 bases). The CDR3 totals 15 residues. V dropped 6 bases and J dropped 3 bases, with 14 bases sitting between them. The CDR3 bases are TGTGCCAGCAGACCCGGGGGGGTGGCTAATGAAAAACTGTTTTTT. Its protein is CASRPGGVANEKLFF.

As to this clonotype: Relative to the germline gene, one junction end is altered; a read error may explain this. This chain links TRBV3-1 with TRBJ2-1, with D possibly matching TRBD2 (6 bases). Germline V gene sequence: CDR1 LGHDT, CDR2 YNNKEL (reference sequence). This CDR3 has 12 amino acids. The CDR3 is CATSHRGREQFF. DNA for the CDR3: TGTGCCACCAGCCATCGGGGGAGGGAGCAGTTCTTC.

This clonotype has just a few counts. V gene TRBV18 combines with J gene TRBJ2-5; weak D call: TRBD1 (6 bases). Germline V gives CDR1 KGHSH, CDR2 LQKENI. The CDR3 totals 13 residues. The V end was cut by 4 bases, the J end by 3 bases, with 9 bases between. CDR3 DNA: TGTGCCAGCTCACGACAGGAGGAAGAGACCCAGTACTTC. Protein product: CASSRQEEETQYF.

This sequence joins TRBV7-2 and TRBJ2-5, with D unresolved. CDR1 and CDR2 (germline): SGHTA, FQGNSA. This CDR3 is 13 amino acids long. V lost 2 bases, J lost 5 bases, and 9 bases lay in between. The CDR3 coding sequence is TGTGCCAGCAGCTTAAGTCCCGCGGAGACCCAGTACTTC. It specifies CASSLSPAETQYF.

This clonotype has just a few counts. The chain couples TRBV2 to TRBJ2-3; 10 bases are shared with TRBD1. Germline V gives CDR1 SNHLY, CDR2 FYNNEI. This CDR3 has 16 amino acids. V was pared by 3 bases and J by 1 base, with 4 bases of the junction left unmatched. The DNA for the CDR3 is TGTGCCAGCAGTGAGCAGACAGGGGGCCGCACAGATACGCAGTATTTT. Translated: CASSEQTGGRTDTQYF.

The DNA of the CDR3 is TGTGCCAGCACCCCGAAACGGAATAATTCACCCCTCCACTTT. Amino acid sequence: CASTPKRNNSPLHF. The chain couples TRBV12-3 or TRBV12-4 to TRBJ1-6; no reliable D call. This CDR3 has 14 amino acids. Deletions cut 7 bases from V and 5 bases from J, with 12 bases between.

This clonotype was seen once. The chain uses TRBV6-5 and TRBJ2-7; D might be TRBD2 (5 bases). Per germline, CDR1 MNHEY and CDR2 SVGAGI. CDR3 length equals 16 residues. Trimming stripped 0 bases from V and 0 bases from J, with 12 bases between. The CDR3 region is CASSYSSVTSSYEQYF. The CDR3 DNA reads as TGTGCCAGCAGTTACTCTTCAGTTACTAGCTCCTACGAGCAGTACTTC.

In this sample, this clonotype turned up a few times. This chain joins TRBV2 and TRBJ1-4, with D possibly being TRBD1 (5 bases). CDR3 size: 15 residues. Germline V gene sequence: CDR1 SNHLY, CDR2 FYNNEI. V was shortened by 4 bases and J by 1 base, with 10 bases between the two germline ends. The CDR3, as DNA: TGTGCCAGCAGTGTTCAGGGAGGAACTAATGAAAAACTGTTTTTT. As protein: CASSVQGGTNEKLFF.

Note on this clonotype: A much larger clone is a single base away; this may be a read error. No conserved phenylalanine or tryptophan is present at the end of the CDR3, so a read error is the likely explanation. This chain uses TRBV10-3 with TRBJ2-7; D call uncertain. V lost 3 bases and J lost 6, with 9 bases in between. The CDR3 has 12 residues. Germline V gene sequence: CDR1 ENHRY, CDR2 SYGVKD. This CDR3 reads CAISEGGSEQYS. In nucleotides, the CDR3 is TGTGCCATCAGTGAAGGTGGATCCGAGCAGTACTCC.

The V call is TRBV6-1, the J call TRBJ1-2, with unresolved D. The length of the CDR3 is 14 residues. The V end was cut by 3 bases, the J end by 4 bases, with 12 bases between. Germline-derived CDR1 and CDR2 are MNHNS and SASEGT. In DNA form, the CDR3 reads TGTGCCAGCAGTGAGACCCCTAGCCGCTATGGCTACACCTTC. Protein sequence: CASSETPSRYGYTF.

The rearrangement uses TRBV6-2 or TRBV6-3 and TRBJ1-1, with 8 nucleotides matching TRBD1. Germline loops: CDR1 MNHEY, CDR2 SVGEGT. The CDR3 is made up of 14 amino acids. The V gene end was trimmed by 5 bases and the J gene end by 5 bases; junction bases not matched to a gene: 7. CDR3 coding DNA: TGTGCCAGCAGTGACCGGACAGGGAAGACTGAAGCTTTCTTT. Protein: CASSDRTGKTEAFF.